This T cell receptor (beta chain) was identified during a study of T cell responses to AZD1222 COVID-19 vaccine. On the study more broadly: The analysis combined second doses at about 4 or about 12 weeks.

Regarding this clone: Antigen: not known.

Data came from immunoSEQ multiplex PCR; TCRdb stores just in-frame clones and leaves some out. The sample lists fewer than 150,000 clones; 70% to 85% were seen once. The germline gives CDR1 LNHDA, CDR2 SQIVND (reference sequence). After removal of 8 bases from V and 1 base from J, the junction contained 6 bases not matched to a gene. The CDR3 contains 14 residues. The study's findings and limits: Within unmutated variant regions lay the reported targets of nearly half of spike-specific TCRs. Possibly, clonal diversity was underestimated; donors were largely white British and included more females.

Here the sequenced sample was peripheral blood, taken on day 0 of AZD1222 vaccination. The chain is built from TRBV19 and TRBJ1-1, with 8 bases that match TRBD1. This receptor was identified in an adult in good health. CDR3 loop: CASLNRGSNTEAFF. CDR3 nucleotides: TGTGCCAGTCTAAACAGGGGGTCGAACACTGAAGCTTTCTTT.